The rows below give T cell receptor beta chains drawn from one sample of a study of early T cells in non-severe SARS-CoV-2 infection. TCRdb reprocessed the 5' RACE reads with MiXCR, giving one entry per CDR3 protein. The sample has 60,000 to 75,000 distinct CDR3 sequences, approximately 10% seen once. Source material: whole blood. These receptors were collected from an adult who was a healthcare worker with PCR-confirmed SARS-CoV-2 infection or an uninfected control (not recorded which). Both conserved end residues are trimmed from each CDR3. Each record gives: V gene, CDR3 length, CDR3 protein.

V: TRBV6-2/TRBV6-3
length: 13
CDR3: ASSRGTGDTDTQY

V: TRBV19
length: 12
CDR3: ASSTQNFADTQY

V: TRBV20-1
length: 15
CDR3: SAQHGTGTSGTDTQY

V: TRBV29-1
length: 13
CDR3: SGSPGGRVLETQY

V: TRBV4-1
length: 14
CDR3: ASSPGGDFGANVLT

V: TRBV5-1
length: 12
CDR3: ASSFGTSFDEQF

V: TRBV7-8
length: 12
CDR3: ASSLTSGRGEQY

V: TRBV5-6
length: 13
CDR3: ASIRTGGASNGYT

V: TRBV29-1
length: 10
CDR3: SVDKGADEQY

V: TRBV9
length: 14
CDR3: ASSVGSRQALYEQY

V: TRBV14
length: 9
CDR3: ASRDQGEAF

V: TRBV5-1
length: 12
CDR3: ASSLPQGTNEQF

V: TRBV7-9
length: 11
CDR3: ASTTGERRTQY

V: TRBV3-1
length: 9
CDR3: ASSFGYGYT

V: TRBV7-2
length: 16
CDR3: ASSLVALAGAHTDTQY

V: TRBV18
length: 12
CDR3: ASLPTESYTEAF

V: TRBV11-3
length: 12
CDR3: ASSSPSSYNEQF

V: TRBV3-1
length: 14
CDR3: ASSQGALAASKTQY

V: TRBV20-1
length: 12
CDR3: SARPSGRTDTQY

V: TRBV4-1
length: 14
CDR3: ASSQDFTGSYSPLH

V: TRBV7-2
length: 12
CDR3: ASSLNRSNSPLH

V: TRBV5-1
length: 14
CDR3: ASSSNPGQGSYEQF

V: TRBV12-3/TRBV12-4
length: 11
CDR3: ASSSDRTYEQY

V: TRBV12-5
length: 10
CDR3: ASGPGYGELF

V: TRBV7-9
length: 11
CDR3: ASSPRGPEKLF

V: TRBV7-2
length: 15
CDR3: ASSLYPGLAATDTQY

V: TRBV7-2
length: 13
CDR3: ASRPGAHPTDTQY

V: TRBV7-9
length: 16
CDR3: ASSLVQGSAAQRNTIY

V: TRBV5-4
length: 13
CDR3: ASSHPGLGVGGYT

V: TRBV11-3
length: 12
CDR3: ASSPRTSDNEQF

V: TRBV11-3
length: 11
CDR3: ASSLRHPDTQY

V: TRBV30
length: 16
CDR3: ARESLSGGVYSTDTQY

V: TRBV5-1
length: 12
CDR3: ASSLVLAENEQF

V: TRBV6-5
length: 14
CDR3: ASSSPYEGNPLEQY

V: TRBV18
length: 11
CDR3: ASSPQQGTEAF

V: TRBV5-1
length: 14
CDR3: ASSRGLAGETDTQY

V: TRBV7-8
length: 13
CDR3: ASTTMGGGTDTQY

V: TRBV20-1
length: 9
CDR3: SALQRDTQY

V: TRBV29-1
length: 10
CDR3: SVPARGIGYT